The clone carrying this T cell receptor (beta chain) was counted a few times. The antigen remains undetermined. These data are taken from a study of T-cell reconstitution after alpha-beta-depleted transplantation in children. Unique molecular identifiers were incorporated when the TCRbeta library was constructed. MiXCR was run by TCRdb on the PCR reads, yielding one entry per CDR3 protein. Of some 840,000 distinct CDR3 sequences in the sample, roughly 16% were seen once. The V segment lost 6 bases and the J segment 4 bases; nucleotides outside the gene matches: 12. The CDR3 length is 15 residues. Germline assignment: CDR1 MDHEN and CDR2 SYDVKM. General observations from the study: Among T cells one year after transplant, newly produced cells accounted for most counts and diversity. Certain patients had high TCRbeta diversity at day 60, and it came from recipient T cells and thymic progenitors that survived. It was reported that alpha-beta T cells came from several hundred expanded graft clones (about two months after transplant).

The starting material was PBMCs, mostly from graft donor cells, obtained 360 days after TCRalphabeta/CD19-depleted stem cell transplant. The chain has TRBV28 and TRBJ2-7, with 7 positions matching TRBD2. The receptor's source is a male patient younger than 18 who had a stem cell transplant for acute lymphoblastic leukemia, so the T cells may come from the graft donor. CDR3 loop: CASSLVSGIRYEQYF. The CDR3 DNA reads TGTGCCAGCAGCTTGGTAAGCGGGATAAGATACGAGCAGTACTTC.